This TCR beta chain comes out of a study of T cell responses to AZD1222 COVID-19 vaccine. Regarding the study as a whole: Donor demographics were predominantly white British with a female majority; clonal diversity may be underestimated. It was only five to seven AZD1222 recipients who were seropositive at baseline.

Trimming shortened V by 4 bases and J by 4 bases, and 17 bases separated the two germline ends. The CDR3 contains 15 residues. Germline CDR1 SGHRS, CDR2 YFSETQ. Concerning this clone: Its antigen is currently unknown.

Data came from immunoSEQ multiplex PCR; TCRdb stores just in-frame clones and leaves some out. Here the sample spans 120,000 or so clones, roughly 90% being singletons. The chain links TRBV5-1 to TRBJ2-5; D is ambiguous. The sequence derives from an adult who received the MenACWY meningococcal vaccine as a control. The source was peripheral blood, collected 28 days after the second dose of the MenACWY control vaccine. The CDR3 reads CASSPEGGVGETQYF. For the CDR3, the DNA is TGCGCCAGCAGCCCCGAAGGTGGGGTGGGAGAGACCCAGTACTTC.